A single sample gave rise to the 24 T cell receptor beta chains below, sequenced in a study of cytomegalovirus exposure and HLA in healthy donors. PCR was performed using 60 Vbeta and 13 Jbeta primers. Profiling relied on immunoSEQ multiplex PCR, and the TCRdb table lists in-frame clones only, not all of them. This table holds under 110,000 clones, roughly 70% found once. Specimen: PBMCs. These receptors came from a man aged 50-59 years in good health and CMV-seronegative.

This rearrangement joins TRBV6-1 to TRBJ1-1; 8 nucleotides align to TRBD1. The CDR3 is 13 amino acids. The trim removed 10 bases at V and 4 bases at J, leaving 8 bases unmatched. CDR1 and CDR2 (germline): MNHNS, SASEGT. The CDR3 nucleotides read TGTGCCACCGGACTACAGGGGGGCACTGAAGCTTTCTTT. It encodes CATGLQGGTEAFF.

The rearrangement links TRBV9 to TRBJ1-5; 7 nucleotides line up with TRBD1. The CDR3 extends over 17 amino acids. Germline-derived CDR1 and CDR2 are SGDLS and YYNGEE. V shed 8 bases, J shed 6 bases, and the junction held 20 bases outside the gene matches. In DNA, the CDR3 is TGTGCCAGTTTTGCACCCTTTGGGACAGAAGAAGGTCAGCCCCAGCATTTT. Encoded protein: CASFAPFGTEEGQPQHF.

J is TRBJ1-3 and V is TRBV27, with 10 nucleotides matching TRBD1. V gave up 5 bases and J gave up 8 bases; unmatched junction bases: 21. The germline CDR1 and CDR2 sequences are MNHEY and SMNVEV (reference sequence). This CDR3 region has 19 residues. The CDR3 DNA sequence: TGTGCCAGCAGTCCTAAGGGACAGGGGATTCCGTTTTCGGTGGACACCATATATTTT. Its protein is CASSPKGQGIPFSVDTIYF.

The chain joins TRBV7-9 to TRBJ1-2; 8 bases align to TRBD1. The germline gives CDR1 SEHNR, CDR2 FQNEAQ (reference sequence). This CDR3 region has 14 residues. J lost 6 bases, V lost 2 bases, and 5 bases had no gene match. The CDR3 nucleotides are TGTGCCAGCAGCTTATCAGGGGGCTTCAATGGCTACACCTTC. It translates to CASSLSGGFNGYTF. The whole variable domain, filled in from reference TRBV7-9 and TRBJ1-2, reads DTGVSQNPRHKITKRGQNVTFRCDPISEHNRLYWYRQTLGQGPEFLTYFQNEAQLEKSRLLSDRFSAERPKGSFSTLEIQRTEQGDSAMYLCASSLSGGFNGYTFGSGTRLTVV.

This clone was seen only a few times. The chain couples TRBV7-2 to TRBJ2-5, with 8 bases matching TRBD2. The CDR3 loop spans 16 amino acids. V was clipped by 2 bases and J by 2 bases; unmatched bases: 7. Germline assignment: CDR1 SGHTA and CDR2 FQGNSA. CDR3 bases: TGTGCCAGCAGCTTAATAGGACTAGCAGCACAAGAGACCCAGTACTTC. Protein: CASSLIGLAAQETQYF.

This clone was found once. The rearrangement uses TRBV27 and TRBJ2-7, with TRBD1 matching over 9 bases. Germline loops: CDR1 MNHEY, CDR2 SMNVEV (reference sequence). V gave up 5 bases and J gave up 6 bases; unmatched junction bases: 20. The CDR3 is 18 residues long. The CDR3 DNA is TGTGCCAGCAGTCCAATCGTCCCGGGACAGGGATCCCTCAGCGAGCAGTACTTC. Translation: CASSPIVPGQGSLSEQYF.

This chain joins TRBV7-3 and TRBJ2-2, with D possibly matching TRBD2 (6 bases). V was shortened by 2 bases and J by 7 bases, with 17 bases between the two germline ends. This CDR3 is built from 16 residues. The germline CDR1 and CDR2 sequences are SGHTA and FQGTGA. CDR3 nucleotide sequence: TGTGCCAGCAGCTTACAGGCGGTTAGAGCGGGCGGGGAGCTGTTTTTT. Protein: CASSLQAVRAGGELFF.

The V gene is TRBV5-1, the J gene TRBJ2-3; 7 bases align to TRBD1. Germline CDR1 and CDR2: SGHRS and YFSETQ. The CDR3 runs 14 residues. The junction had 5 bases not matched to a gene; V was cut back by 1 base and J by 6 bases. The CDR3 sequence is CASSLRTGADTQYF. The CDR3 nucleotides are TGCGCCAGCAGCTTGAGGACAGGCGCGGATACGCAGTATTTT.

The V call is TRBV5-1, the J call TRBJ2-3, with 8 positions matching TRBD2. Germline V gene lookup returns CDR1 SGHRS and CDR2 YFSETQ. After removal of 0 bases from V and 6 bases from J, the junction contained 9 bases not matched to a gene. The CDR3 is 16 amino acids. CDR3 coding DNA: TGCGCCAGCAGCTTGGGGGTTCGCGAGCGGGAGGATACGCAGTATTTT. Residues: CASSLGVREREDTQYF.

J is TRBJ1-1 and V is TRBV6-1; 7 nucleotides line up with TRBD1. Germline trimming cut 6 bases from V and 1 base from J; bases unmatched to any gene: 5. The CDR3 is 14 amino acids. CDR1 and CDR2 (germline): MNHNS, SASEGT. This chain's CDR3 is CASSYGTENTEAFF. The DNA for the CDR3 is TGTGCCAGCAGCTATGGGACAGAGAACACTGAAGCTTTCTTT.

The genes are TRBV19 and TRBJ1-1; 7 bases agree with TRBD1. Germline V gene data show CDR1 as LNHDA and CDR2 as SQIVND (reference sequence). The V segment lost 6 bases and the J segment 0 bases; nucleotides outside the gene matches: 10. The CDR3 spans 16 residues. This CDR3 is CASSTMGDRMNTEAFF. The CDR3, as DNA: TGTGCCAGTAGCACCATGGGGGACAGAATGAACACTGAAGCTTTCTTT.

Only a few counts were recorded for this clone. This chain links TRBV7-2 with TRBJ1-1; tentatively, D is TRBD1 (5 bases). CDR1 and CDR2 from the germline V gene are SGHTA and FQGNSA. The V end lost 1 base, the J end lost 1 base, and 13 bases lay between the germline ends. The CDR3 has 16 amino acids. Here the CDR3 reads CASSLGGGEWNTEAFF. The DNA for the CDR3 is TGTGCCAGCAGCTTAGGGGGAGGGGAATGGAACACTGAAGCTTTCTTT. The full variable domain, in which reference TRBV7-2 and TRBJ1-1 provide the parts outside the CDR3, is GAGVSQSPSNKVTEKGKDVELRCDPISGHTALYWYRQSLGQGLEFLIYFQGNSAPDKSGLPSDRFSAERTGGSVSTLTIQRTQQEDSAVYLCASSLGGGEWNTEAFFGQGTRLTVV.

The chain uses TRBV19 and TRBJ1-2; 8 positions agree with TRBD1. From germline, CDR1 is LNHDA and CDR2 SQIVND (reference sequence). The CDR3 sequence is 15 residues long. Trimming removed 5 bases from V and 1 base from J; junction bases left unmatched: 6. The CDR3 sequence: CASSSGTGHNYGYTF. The CDR3 DNA follows: TGTGCCAGTAGTTCAGGGACAGGCCATAACTATGGCTACACCTTC.

This clone was detected only a few times. The J gene is TRBJ1-4, the V gene TRBV19; D not resolved. Germline CDR1 is LNHDA and CDR2 is SQIVND (reference sequence). This CDR3 region has 13 residues. Between the trimmed V and J ends, which lost 5 bases and 4 bases, there was a span of 8 bases. The CDR3 DNA sequence: TGTGCCAGTAGTGAGGGAGTTAATGAAAAACTGTTTTTT. Translating it yields CASSEGVNEKLFF.

The chain employs TRBV27 and TRBJ2-3, with 8 positions matching TRBD2. This CDR3 has 17 amino acids. Trimming cost V 5 bases and J 1 base; bases outside gene matches: 11. Per the germline V gene, CDR1 is MNHEY and CDR2 is SMNVEV (reference sequence). The CDR3 loop reads CASSTSGRGDRTDTQYF. Written as DNA, the CDR3 is TGTGCCAGCAGTACCTCGGGGCGGGGGGACCGCACAGATACGCAGTATTTT.

The J gene is TRBJ2-5, the V gene TRBV27; TRBD2 might be the D (6 bases). V was clipped by 11 bases and J by 4 bases, with 20 bases between them. The length of the CDR3 is 14 residues. Per germline, CDR1 MNHEY and CDR2 SMNVEV (reference sequence). For the CDR3, the DNA is TGTGCCCTCGGACGGAGGGGAAGAGGAGAGACCCAGTACTTC. Its translation: CALGRRGRGETQYF.

In this sample, this clone turned up a few times. The chain carries TRBV11-2 and TRBJ1-4, with 8 bases matching TRBD1. This CDR3 contains 15 residues. Germline V gives CDR1 SGHAT, CDR2 FQNNGV. With V trimmed by 8 bases and J by 1 base, 6 bases remained unmatched. The DNA for the CDR3 is TGTGCCAGCGGATATGGGACAGGAACTAATGAAAAACTGTTTTTT. Its translation: CASGYGTGTNEKLFF. Variable domain in full (rest from reference TRBV11-2 and TRBJ1-4): EAGVAQSPRYKIIEKRQSVAFWCNPISGHATLYWYQQILGQGPKLLIQFQNNGVVDDSQLPKDRFSAERLKGVDSTLKIQPAKLEDSAVYLCASGYGTGTNEKLFFGSGTQLSVL.

This clone appeared a few times. The chain combines TRBV15 with TRBJ2-7, with 9 bases matching TRBD2. This CDR3 has 14 residues. Germline V gene data show CDR1 as LNHNV and CDR2 as YYDKDF (reference sequence). Losses at the gene ends were 2 bases for V and 6 bases for J; bases not matched to a gene: 5. Here the CDR3 reads CATSRSGTSSEQYF. For the CDR3, the DNA is TGTGCCACCAGCAGATCCGGGACTAGCAGCGAGCAGTACTTC.

This sequence joins TRBV28 and TRBJ2-7, with unresolved D. The CDR3 contains 11 residues. Germline CDR1 reads MDHEN; CDR2 reads SYDVKM. Trimming removed 8 bases at V and 4 bases at J, with 9 bases between. CDR3 in DNA: TGTGCCAGCTCATCACAATACGAGCAGTACTTC. It translates to CASSSQYEQYF.

The chain combines TRBV7-9 with TRBJ2-7, with 10 bases matching TRBD1. Trimming at V came to 5 bases and at J to 2 bases, leaving 6 bases not matched to a gene. The germline CDR1 and CDR2 sequences are SEHNR and FQNEAQ (reference sequence). The length of the CDR3 is 15 residues. CDR3 sequence: CASSRTGGRTYEQYF. CDR3 sequence (DNA): TGTGCCAGCAGCCGGACAGGGGGGAGGACCTACGAGCAGTACTTC.

V gene TRBV5-1 combines with J gene TRBJ1-2; tentative D call: TRBD1 (6 bases). This CDR3 is 16 amino acids long. CDR1 and CDR2 from the germline V gene are SGHRS and YFSETQ. Trimming removed 1 base from V and 1 base from J, with 14 bases in between. CDR3 region: CASSLSAGAINYGYTF. The CDR3 nucleotides read TGCGCCAGCAGCTTGAGCGCGGGGGCAATTAACTATGGCTACACCTTC.

The V gene is TRBV5-1, the J gene TRBJ2-5; D is possibly TRBD2 (6 bases). This CDR3 region has 15 residues. V lost 5 bases to trimming and J lost 3 bases, with 17 bases between them. In germline, CDR1 is SGHRS, CDR2 YFSETQ. The CDR3, as DNA: TGCGCCAGCAGTCGGGTGGCGGGACTTGAAGAGACCCAGTACTTC. Translated, it gives CASSRVAGLEETQYF. Supplemented by reference TRBV5-1 and TRBJ2-5, the full variable domain reads KAGVTQTPRYLIKTRGQQVTLSCSPISGHRSVSWYQQTPGQGLQFLFEYFSETQRNKGNFPGRFSGRQFSNSRSEMNVSTLELGDSALYLCASSRVAGLEETQYFGPGTRLLVL.

The chain uses TRBV30 and TRBJ2-3; 9 bases are a match to TRBD1. CDR3 length: 13 residues. V was clipped by 4 bases and J by 6 bases; unmatched bases: 5. Germline V gives CDR1 GTSNPN, CDR2 SVGIG (reference sequence). DNA for the CDR3: TGTGCCTGGAACAGGGGGCTCAAGGATACGCAGTATTTT. Translating gives CAWNRGLKDTQYF.

A note on this clone: Compared with germline, one end of the junction differs, possibly owing to a read error. V and J are TRBV6-4 and TRBJ2-6; D is perhaps TRBD1 (5 bases). This CDR3 has 15 amino acids. Germline V gene sequence: CDR1 MRHNA, CDR2 SNTAGT. The DNA for the CDR3 is TGTGCCAGAAGTGAACAGGACTCTGGGGCCAACGTCCTGACTTTC. This codes for CARSEQDSGANVLTF.